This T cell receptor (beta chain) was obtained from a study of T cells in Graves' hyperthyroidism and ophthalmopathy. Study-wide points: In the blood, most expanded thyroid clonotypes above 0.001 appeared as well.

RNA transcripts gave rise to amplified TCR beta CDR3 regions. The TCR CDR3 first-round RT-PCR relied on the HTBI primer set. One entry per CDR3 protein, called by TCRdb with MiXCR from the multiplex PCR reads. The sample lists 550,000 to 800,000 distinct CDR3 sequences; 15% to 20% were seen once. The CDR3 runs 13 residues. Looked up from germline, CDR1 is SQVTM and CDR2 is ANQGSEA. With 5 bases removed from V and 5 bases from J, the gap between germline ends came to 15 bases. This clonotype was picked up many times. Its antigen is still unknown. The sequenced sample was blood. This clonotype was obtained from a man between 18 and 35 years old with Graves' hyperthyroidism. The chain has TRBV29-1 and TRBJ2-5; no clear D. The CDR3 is CSVLASPGETQYF. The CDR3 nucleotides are TGCAGCGTTTTAGCCTCCCCCGGGGAGACCCAGTACTTC. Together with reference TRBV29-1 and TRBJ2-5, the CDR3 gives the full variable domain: SAVISQKPSRDICQRGTSLTIQCQVDSQVTMMFWYRQQPGQSLTLIATANQGSEATYESGFVIDKFPISRPNLTFSTLTVSNMSPEDSSIYLCSVLASPGETQYFGPGTRLLVL.